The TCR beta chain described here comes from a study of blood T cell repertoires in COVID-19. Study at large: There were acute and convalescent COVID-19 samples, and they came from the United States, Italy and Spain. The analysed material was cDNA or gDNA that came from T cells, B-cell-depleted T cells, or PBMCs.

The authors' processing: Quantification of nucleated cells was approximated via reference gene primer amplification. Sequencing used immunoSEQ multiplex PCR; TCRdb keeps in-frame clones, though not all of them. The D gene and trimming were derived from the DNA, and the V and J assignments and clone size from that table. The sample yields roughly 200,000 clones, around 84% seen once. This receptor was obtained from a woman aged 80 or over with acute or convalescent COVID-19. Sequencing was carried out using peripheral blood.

The CDR3 bases are TGTGCCAGAGTACAGGGGCCCTACCTCCACGAGCAGTACTTC. It yields the protein CARVQGPYLHEQYF. V gene TRBV6-4 combines with J gene TRBJ2-7, with 7 nucleotides matching TRBD1. The CDR3 is 14 amino acids. CDR1 and CDR2 from the germline V gene are MRHNA and SNTAGT. The ends lost 9 bases at V and 5 bases at J; junction bases unmatched: 13.